This is a list of T cell receptor beta chains from one sample in a study of post-analysis software for immune sequencing data. TCRdb processed the PCR reads anew with MiXCR; each CDR3 protein has one entry. The sample holds approximately 570,000 distinct CDR3 sequences; about 40% are singletons and the top ten take around 1.7%. The material sequenced was blood. These receptors all stem from a girl aged 5-17 years with multiple sclerosis. Each CDR3 is given with its conserved first and last residue. A D gene is named only where the DNA matches it firmly. The size field is filled for only some rows; it gives once, few, many or a size class.

v_call	clone_size	cdr3_length	j_call	d_call	cdr3_nt	cdr3_aa
TRBV29-1	NA	15	TRBJ2-5	NA	TGCAGCGTTGCGGAGGGATCACTAGTGACGGAGACCCAGTACTTC	CSVAEGSLVTETQYF
TRBV15	NA	15	TRBJ2-7	NA	TGTGCCACCAGCAGAGAACTGGGGTTAGCCTACGAGCAGTACTTC	CATSRELGLAYEQYF
TRBV6-6	few	14	TRBJ2-7	NA	TGTGCCAGCCATACCGGGACAAGCTCCTACGAGCAGTACTTC	CASHTGTSSYEQYF
TRBV5-1	NA	14	TRBJ2-7	NA	TGCGCCAGCAGCTTAAGGACAGAAGCCTACGAGCAGTACTTC	CASSLRTEAYEQYF
TRBV12-3/TRBV12-4	few	14	TRBJ2-1	NA	TGTGCCAGCAGTTCCCTCAGGACCCACAATGAGCAGTTCTTC	CASSSLRTHNEQFF
TRBV6-5	few	13	TRBJ2-7	NA	TGTGCCAGCAGTTACTCGAGGGGCGACGAGCAGTACTTC	CASSYSRGDEQYF
TRBV4-1	NA	20	TRBJ2-3	TRBD2	TGCGCCAGCAGCCAAGAGGCGCAGGGTATTGGGACTAGCGGGGAAGATACGCAGTATTTT	CASSQEAQGIGTSGEDTQYF
TRBV12-3/TRBV12-4	few	15	TRBJ2-1	TRBD2	TGTGCCAGCAGTATACCGGGACTAGCGGGCAATGAGCAGTTCTTC	CASSIPGLAGNEQFF
TRBV21-1	NA	16	TRBJ2-3	NA	TGTGCCAGCAGCCTCCCCAGCGGGATAAGGACAGATACGCAGTATTTT	CASSLPSGIRTDTQYF
TRBV6-5	NA	16	TRBJ2-1	TRBD2	TGTACCAGCAGTTACGGGGCGGGAGCGGGGGGAAATGAGCAGTTCTTC	CTSSYGAGAGGNEQFF
TRBV5-1	NA	11	TRBJ1-2	NA	TGCGCCAGCAGCGCCGGCTATGGCTACACCTTC	CASSAGYGYTF
TRBV19	NA	16	TRBJ1-5	NA	TGTGCCAGTAGTATACGGGACCGGGGGCGGGTTCAGCCCCAGCATTTT	CASSIRDRGRVQPQHF
TRBV29-1	few	13	TRBJ2-7	NA	TGCAGCGTCCTACATCGGAGCTCCTACGAGCAGTACTTC	CSVLHRSSYEQYF
TRBV20-1	NA	15	TRBJ1-5	NA	TGCAGTGCTTCATACGGCGGAGGTAGCAATCAGCCCCAGCATTTT	CSASYGGGSNQPQHF
TRBV12-3/TRBV12-4	NA	13	TRBJ2-1	NA	TGTGCCAGCAAATTAGGAACAGACAATGAGCAGTTCTTC	CASKLGTDNEQFF
TRBV20-1	NA	14	TRBJ2-5	TRBD2	TGCAGTGCCCTAGCGGGGGGGAACCAAGAGACCCAGTACTTC	CSALAGGNQETQYF
TRBV12-3/TRBV12-4	NA	16	TRBJ1-2	NA	TGTGCCAGCTCCCTGCGGGGGCAGGGTGCTTGGTATGGCTACACCTTC	CASSLRGQGAWYGYTF